The source of this T cell receptor (beta chain) is a study of TIL therapy for anti-PD-1-resistant metastatic lung cancer. Study-wide context: Patients had a median age of approximately 57 years (range 38-75).

The CDR3 length is 14 residues. Germline V gene data show CDR1 as KGHDR and CDR2 as SFDVKD. Trimming removed 3 bases at V and 2 bases at J, with 9 bases between. The time point: pre-treatment sample, taken before nivolumab and TIL therapy. The tumor samples were excised metastases, mostly pleural nodules or supraclavicular lymph nodes. Patients were adults with stage 4 NSCLC. Sequencing used immunoSEQ v3. Here immunoSEQ multiplex PCR was the method, and the copy in TCRdb shows in-frame clones only, minus some. Counted here are 95,000 or so clones, 65% occurring once; the ten biggest clones make up 9.5% to 13%. This clone was seen just once.

The chain employs TRBV24-1 and TRBJ1-2; the D is unclear. This sequence was found in a person between 25 and 80 years old with non-small cell lung cancer. Sequences were derived from tumor tissue, sampled at baseline. CDR3 region: CATSDGRMNYGYTF. CDR3 sequence (DNA): TGTGCCACCAGTGATGGGCGGATGAACTATGGCTACACCTTC.